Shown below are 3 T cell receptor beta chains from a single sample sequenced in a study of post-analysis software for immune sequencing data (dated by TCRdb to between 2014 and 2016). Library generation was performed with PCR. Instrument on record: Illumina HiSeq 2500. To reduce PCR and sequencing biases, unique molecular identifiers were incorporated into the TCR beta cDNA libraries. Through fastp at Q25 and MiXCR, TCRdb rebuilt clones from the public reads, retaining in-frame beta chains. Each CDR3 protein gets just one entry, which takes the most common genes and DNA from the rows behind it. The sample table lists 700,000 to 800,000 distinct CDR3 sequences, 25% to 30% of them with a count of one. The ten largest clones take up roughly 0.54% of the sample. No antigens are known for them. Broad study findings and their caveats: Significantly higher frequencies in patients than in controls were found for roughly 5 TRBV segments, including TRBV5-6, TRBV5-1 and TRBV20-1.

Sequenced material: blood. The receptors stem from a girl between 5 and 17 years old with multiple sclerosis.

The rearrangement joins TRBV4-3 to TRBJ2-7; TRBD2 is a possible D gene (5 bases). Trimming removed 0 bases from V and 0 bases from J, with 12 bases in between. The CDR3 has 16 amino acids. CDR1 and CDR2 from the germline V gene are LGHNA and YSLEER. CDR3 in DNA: TGCGCCAGCAGCCAAGATGTGGGCGGGTCCTCCTACGAGCAGTACTTC. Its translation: CASSQDVGGSSYEQYF.

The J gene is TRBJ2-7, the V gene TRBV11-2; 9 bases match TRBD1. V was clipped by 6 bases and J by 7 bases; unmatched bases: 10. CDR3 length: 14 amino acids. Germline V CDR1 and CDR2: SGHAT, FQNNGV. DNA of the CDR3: TGTGCCAGCAGGATACGGACAGGGGTCGGGGAGCAGTACTTC. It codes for CASRIRTGVGEQYF.

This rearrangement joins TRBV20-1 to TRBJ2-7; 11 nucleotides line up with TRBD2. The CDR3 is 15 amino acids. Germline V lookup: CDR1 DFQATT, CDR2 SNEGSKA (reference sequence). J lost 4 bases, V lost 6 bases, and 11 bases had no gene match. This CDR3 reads CSAGTSGSTRYEQYF. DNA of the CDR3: TGCAGTGCCGGAACTAGCGGGAGTACAAGATACGAGCAGTACTTC.